The present entry profiles one T cell receptor beta chain with its context. This clone has a handful of counts. What this receptor recognizes is not known. No qualities accompany the bases; no much larger clone lies one base away. The source of the sample is a study of shared clonotypes between healthy human individuals (dated by TCRdb to about 2020). Broadly, across the study: A couple of women and three men aged 18 to 49 years were included in the cohort. Blood TCR repertoires of about five healthy adults were deeply sequenced to estimate repertoire size and the extent of clonotype sharing between individuals. Per donor, leukapheresis produced somewhere between about 0.94 and 10 billion PBMCs. To increase sequencing depth and limit assay-specific biases, TCR repertoire library preparation and sequencing were carried out by different laboratories using diverse techniques. Per donor, three plates each were used for CD4 naive and CD4 memory, two for CD8 naive, and one for CD8 memory.

Donors were healthy HIV-negative adults with no recently reported acute infections or vaccinations. Every donor was a Caucasian adult living in Nashville, Tennessee, USA. CD4+ T cells were enriched through magnetic negative selection, after which naive cells were positively selected on CD45RA and the remaining negative fraction served as the memory subset. Blood was obtained by leukapheresis, after which PBMCs were separated by Ficoll-Histopaque density gradient centrifugation and cryopreserved in liquid nitrogen vapor phase. Analytical flow cytometry was used to check the purity and quantity of each magnetically sorted T cell population. Each sorted fraction had its genomic DNA isolated and then quantified by UV absorbance on a Nanodrop 2000c. Using the deep immunoSEQ assay, TCR CDR3 regions were amplified from genomic DNA by multiplex PCR. Extracted genomic DNA from each cell subset was distributed evenly across all wells of several immunoSEQ 96-well plates, and each plate was treated as a replicate. For sorted subsets, roughly 0.2 ug genomic DNA, equal to tens of thousands of T cell genomes, was loaded into each replicate PCR. Purified libraries were quantified with a Qubit 3.0 fluorometer, sized on a Bioanalyzer 2100, and re-quantified with the KAPA Library Quantification kit. A separate single-read 150-cycle Illumina NextSeq 550 flow cell was used to sequence each immunoSEQ 96-well plate. Regarding the original processing steps: Because the immunoSEQ output held only junctional sequences and lacked quality scores, the filtering could not match the filtering applied to full-length reads. To assign V/J genes and CDR3, sequences were annotated using PyIR, a Python wrapper for IgBLAST v1.9, with IMGT germline references. Reads with weak V/J assignments (E-value above 1e-6), missing CDR3, stop codons, out-of-frame junctions, or ambiguous translated residues were removed. V3J clonotypes were defined by identical inferred V gene, J gene, and CDR3 amino acid sequence. Percentage overlap between repertoires was computed as shared unique clonotypes divided by the size of the smaller repertoire. RTK rarefaction, the Chao1 estimator, and Recon v2.1 estimates of unobserved clonotypes were used to assess repertoire richness. Generation probabilities were computed with OLGA for all TCRbeta clonotypes obtained by the gDNA method from a few donors. TCRdb provides this immuneACCESS table in a form limited to in-frame rearrangements. Some clones are lacking; in checked studies, under half of them reflect an unresolved V gene, and why the rest are absent is not known. V, J and clone size are taken as reported in that table, and D and trimming were inferred from the DNA itself. This sample holds approximately 1,000,000 clones; 78% were observed only once. The ten largest clonotypes hold 0.5% to 0.6% of the sample.

Study-wide findings and limitations: Because the study included only a small number of donors, the genetic and exposure-history diversity represented was limited. Compared with non-shared clonotypes, the clonotypes found in all four sorted-subset donors had higher generation probabilities. Pairwise subsampling indicated that sequencing depth was expected to affect the degree of clonotype sharing among donors. Incomplete sequencing was indicated by rarefaction of sorted-subset datasets, despite the large sequencing depth. Sampling was restricted to blood, and TCR repertoires in tissue are likely to differ from TCR repertoires in blood. Roughly 5% of naive CD4, 3.5% of naive CD8, about 2.1% of memory CD4, and around 0.4% of memory CD8 clonotypes were shared across a handful of donors. Estimated clonotype richness was generally larger for naive than for memory subsets.

Including the terminal cysteine and phenylalanine, the CDR3 comprises 16 residues. Only the CDR3 portion is preserved as DNA: 48 bases, with reading frame beginning at the first base. The germline V gene encodes CDR1 SGHAT and CDR2 FQDESV (reference sequence). The TCR originated in a man younger than 35 in good health. Some clones in this sample may be carry-over from other donors' samples. Source material: memory CD4+ T cells from PBMCs. The cell subset or site label corresponds to: CD45RA-negative fraction. The chain is encoded by TRBV11-1 joined to TRBJ2-5; 8 bases in the junction line up with TRBD2. The DNA end is more similar to TRBJ2-7, so the J call may be wrong. Here the CDR3 is given as CASSIPRASGPYEQYF. The DNA sequence is as follows: TGTGCCAGCAGCATCCCCCGGGCTAGCGGGCCCTACGAGCAGTACTTC.